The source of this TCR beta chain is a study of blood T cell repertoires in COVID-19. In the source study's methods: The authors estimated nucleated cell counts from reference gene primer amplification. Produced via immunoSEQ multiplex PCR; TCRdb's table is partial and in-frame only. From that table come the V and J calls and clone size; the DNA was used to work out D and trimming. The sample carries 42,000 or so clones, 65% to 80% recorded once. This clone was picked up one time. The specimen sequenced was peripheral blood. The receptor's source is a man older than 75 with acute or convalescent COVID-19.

The CDR3 reads CASSEALAGGTFNYEQYF. The CDR3 coding sequence is TGCGCCAGCAGTGAGGCGCTAGCGGGGGGAACATTTAACTACGAGCAGTACTTC. The gene calls are TRBV10-1 and TRBJ2-7; TRBD2 matches at 11 bases. The germline V gene has CDR1 WNHNN and CDR2 SYGVQD (reference sequence). This CDR3 contains 18 residues. The V gene end was trimmed by 2 bases and the J gene end by 3 bases; junction bases not matched to a gene: 12.